These 24 T cell receptor beta chains were sequenced from one sample in a study of cytomegalovirus exposure and HLA in healthy donors. PCR was performed using 60 Vbeta and 13 Jbeta primers. The repertoire was sequenced with immunoSEQ multiplex PCR; TCRdb's copy has only in-frame clones and lacks some. The sample has 140,000 to 150,000 clones, roughly 70% seen once. The sequencing input was PBMCs. The receptors originated from a woman aged 60-75 years in good health and CMV-seropositive.

V is TRBV28 and J is TRBJ2-7; 8 positions match TRBD1. V was pared by 6 bases and J by 3 bases, with 10 bases of the junction left unmatched. The CDR3 is made up of 15 amino acids. Germline V CDR1 and CDR2: MDHEN, SYDVKM. This chain's CDR3 is CASSPGGTGDYEQYF. The CDR3 coding sequence is TGTGCCAGCAGCCCAGGAGGGACAGGAGACTACGAGCAGTACTTC.

This clone has a handful of counts. The chain carries TRBV4-1 and TRBJ2-1; TRBD2 aligns across 15 bases. After removal of 4 bases from V and 5 bases from J, the junction contained 3 bases not matched to a gene. The CDR3 has 16 amino acids. From germline, CDR1 is MGHRA and CDR2 YSYEKL. CDR3: CASSPRTSGRDNEQFF. CDR3 bases: TGCGCCAGCAGCCCCCGGACTAGCGGGAGGGACAATGAGCAGTTCTTC.

The V gene is TRBV28, the J gene TRBJ2-7; TRBD2 might be the D (7 bases). The germline gives CDR1 MDHEN, CDR2 SYDVKM. V lost 10 bases and J 11 bases, leaving 15 bases between the germline ends. The CDR3 runs to 10 residues. CDR3 loop: CATSGGQEYF. Written as DNA, the CDR3 is TGTGCCACCTCCGGGGGGCAGGAGTACTTC.

V and J are TRBV28 and TRBJ2-7, with 7 bases that match TRBD2. Germline CDR1 is MDHEN and CDR2 is SYDVKM. The CDR3 consists of 16 residues. V lost 6 bases to trimming and J lost 1 base; unmatched junction nucleotides: 12. In DNA, the CDR3 is TGTGCCAGCAGGGGGTTGACTAGCACGGGATCCTACGAGCAGTACTTC. Its translation: CASRGLTSTGSYEQYF.

In its sample, this clone was seen a few times. J is TRBJ1-5 and V is TRBV5-1; tentatively, D is TRBD1 (6 bases). In germline, CDR1 is SGHRS, CDR2 YFSETQ. With 0 bases removed from V and 4 bases from J, the gap between germline ends came to 11 bases. The CDR3 is 15 residues long. CDR3 amino acids: CASSLDGQPNQPQHF. As DNA, the CDR3 is TGCGCCAGCAGCTTGGATGGACAGCCGAATCAGCCCCAGCATTTT. Filled out from reference TRBV5-1 and TRBJ1-5, the complete variable domain reads KAGVTQTPRYLIKTRGQQVTLSCSPISGHRSVSWYQQTPGQGLQFLFEYFSETQRNKGNFPGRFSGRQFSNSRSEMNVSTLELGDSALYLCASSLDGQPNQPQHFGDGTRLSIL.

This clone has a handful of counts. This rearrangement joins TRBV19 to TRBJ1-1; D is perhaps TRBD1 (6 bases). Germline V gene sequence: CDR1 LNHDA, CDR2 SQIVND (reference sequence). The CDR3 spans 15 residues. Trimming stripped 4 bases from V and 6 bases from J, with 18 bases between. The CDR3 DNA reads TGTGCCAGTAGTAACAGGGTGGTATCTAACTCTGAAGCTTTCTTT. Encoded protein: CASSNRVVSNSEAFF. The whole variable domain, remainder taken from reference TRBV19 and TRBJ1-1, is DGGITQSPKYLFRKEGQNVTLSCEQNLNHDAMYWYRQDPGQGLRLIYYSQIVNDFQKGDIAEGYSVSREKKESFPLTVTSAQKNPTAFYLCASSNRVVSNSEAFFGQGTRLTVV.

The J gene is TRBJ2-2, the V gene TRBV5-4; tentatively, D is TRBD2 (6 bases). Germline V gives CDR1 SGHNT, CDR2 YYREEE (reference sequence). The CDR3 covers 15 residues. The V end was cut by 4 bases, the J end by 7 bases, with 17 bases between. The CDR3 is CASSQGRGRGGELFF. DNA for the CDR3: TGTGCCAGCAGCCAAGGTCGGGGGAGAGGCGGGGAGCTGTTTTTT.

The chain couples TRBV5-1 to TRBJ2-5, with a weak D call TRBD1 (5 bases). CDR1 is SGHRS and CDR2 is YFSETQ in the germline V gene. V dropped 6 bases and J dropped 2 bases, with 20 bases sitting between them. The CDR3 is made up of 16 amino acids. Here the CDR3 DNA reads TGCGCCAGCACACGCCTCCCCTCTCGACAGCAAGAGACCCAGTACTTC. It is translated as CASTRLPSRQQETQYF.

V gene TRBV19 combines with J gene TRBJ1-1, with D possibly being TRBD1 (6 bases). Deletions cut 3 bases from V and 6 bases from J, with 8 bases between. The CDR3 has 12 residues. CDR1 LNHDA and CDR2 SQIVND come from the germline V gene (reference sequence). CDR3 sequence reads: CASSIRGAEAFF. CDR3 DNA sequence: TGTGCCAGTAGTATCAGGGGAGCTGAAGCTTTCTTT. Full variable domain (remainder filled in from reference TRBV19 and TRBJ1-1): DGGITQSPKYLFRKEGQNVTLSCEQNLNHDAMYWYRQDPGQGLRLIYYSQIVNDFQKGDIAEGYSVSREKKESFPLTVTSAQKNPTAFYLCASSIRGAEAFFGQGTRLTVV.

This clone was detected only a few times. The rearrangement links TRBV18 to TRBJ2-1; weak D call: TRBD1 (6 bases). The CDR3 sequence is 15 residues long. The germline V gene encodes CDR1 KGHSH and CDR2 LQKENI. Trimming removed 1 base at V and 6 bases at J, with 13 bases between. CDR3 DNA: TGTGCCAGCTCACCACAGCAGGGGTGGGCCAATGAGCAGTTCTTC. Amino acid sequence: CASSPQQGWANEQFF. Complete variable domain (other parts from reference TRBV18 and TRBJ2-1): NAGVMQNPRHLVRRRGQEARLRCSPMKGHSHVYWYRQLPEEGLKFMVYLQKENIIDESGMPKERFSAEFPKEGPSILRIQQVVRGDSAAYFCASSPQQGWANEQFFGPGTRLTVL.

The chain couples TRBV19 to TRBJ2-6; D gene uncertain. Germline lookup yields CDR1 LNHDA and CDR2 SQIVND (reference sequence). The CDR3 sequence is 15 residues long. V lost 3 bases and J lost 0, with 6 bases in between. Here the CDR3 DNA reads TGTGCCAGTAGTATTGGCAGCTCTGGGGCCAACGTCCTGACTTTC. This translates into CASSIGSSGANVLTF.

The chain carries TRBV28 and TRBJ1-2, with a possible D match to TRBD1 (6 bases). This CDR3 region has 14 residues. CDR1 MDHEN and CDR2 SYDVKM come from the germline V gene. Trimming removed 4 bases at V and 4 bases at J, with 13 bases between. The CDR3 sequence: CASSSAGTSYGYTF. The CDR3 bases are TGTGCCAGCAGTTCCGCCGGGACATCCTATGGCTACACCTTC.

The V and J genes are TRBV27 and TRBJ2-2, with 8 bases matching TRBD1. Trimming removed 5 bases from V and 6 bases from J; junction bases left unmatched: 11. The CDR3 has 16 residues. Germline lookup yields CDR1 MNHEY and CDR2 SMNVEV (reference sequence). CDR3 DNA sequence: TGTGCCAGCAGTCTAGACAGGGGCCCGGGCGCCGGGGAGCTGTTTTTT. Translated: CASSLDRGPGAGELFF.

The gene calls are TRBV6-1 and TRBJ2-7; D remains ambiguous. The V end was cut by 1 base, the J end by 6 bases, with 13 bases between. The germline CDR1 and CDR2 sequences are MNHNS and SASEGT. This CDR3 is built from 14 residues. The CDR3 bases are TGTGCCAGCAGTGAAGGTGTAAAGCCCCTCGAGCAGTACTTC. Translating gives CASSEGVKPLEQYF.

This sequence joins TRBV6-1 and TRBJ1-2; no definite D call. There are 14 residues in the CDR3. V was pared by 2 bases and J by 6 bases, with 13 bases between. CDR1 and CDR2 from the germline V gene are MNHNS and SASEGT. This CDR3 is CASSELRVVDGYTF. The CDR3 DNA reads as TGTGCCAGCAGTGAATTAAGAGTCGTGGATGGCTACACCTTC.

This clone was recorded a few times. The gene calls are TRBV11-2 and TRBJ2-7; weak D call: TRBD2 (6 bases). Germline values: CDR1 SGHAT, CDR2 FQNNGV. Trimming took off 5 bases at V and 4 bases at J, with 18 bases between the two ends. The CDR3 has 15 amino acids. In DNA form, the CDR3 reads TGTGCCAGCAGCGGGCACGGGGGAAAAAAGTACGAGCAGTACTTC. This codes for CASSGHGGKKYEQYF.

This clone was seen a few times. The chain links TRBV19 to TRBJ2-7, with a possible D match to TRBD2 (5 bases). CDR3 length equals 14 residues. Trimming removed 0 bases at V and 2 bases at J, with 8 bases between. The germline V gene encodes CDR1 LNHDA and CDR2 SQIVND (reference sequence). CDR3 nucleotide sequence: TGTGCCAGTAGTATAGAAGAGGGCCCCTACGAGCAGTACTTC. Translating gives CASSIEEGPYEQYF.

The V call is TRBV20-1, the J call TRBJ2-1, with D hard to call. This CDR3 region has 11 residues. The V end lost 4 bases, the J end lost 9 bases, and 10 bases lay between the germline ends. CDR1 and CDR2 from the germline V gene are DFQATT and SNEGSKA (reference sequence). CDR3 DNA: TGCAGTGCTAATGTTTGGGCTGAGCAGTTCTTC. Its protein product is CSANVWAEQFF.

V gene TRBV28 combines with J gene TRBJ1-1; D perhaps matches TRBD1 (5 bases). V lost 8 bases, J lost 7 bases, and 17 bases lay in between. CDR3 length: 13 amino acids. Germline assignment: CDR1 MDHEN and CDR2 SYDVKM. The CDR3 DNA follows: TGTGCCAGCTTACTCTGGGGGGAGGTTGAAGCTTTCTTT. It codes for CASLLWGEVEAFF.

The V call is TRBV10-3, the J call TRBJ2-1; TRBD2 aligns across 12 bases. With 4 bases clipped from V and 4 bases from J, the junction kept 8 bases outside the gene matches. Germline CDR1 reads ENHRY; CDR2 reads SYGVKD. The CDR3 contains 17 residues. CDR3 DNA sequence: TGTGCCATCAGTGGTAGGACTAGCGGGAAGAATTACAATGAGCAGTTCTTC. Protein product: CAISGRTSGKNYNEQFF.

This chain uses TRBV28 with TRBJ1-2; 9 positions agree with TRBD1. CDR1 MDHEN and CDR2 SYDVKM come from the germline V gene. The CDR3 sequence is 14 residues long. V shed 5 bases, J shed 6 bases, and the junction held 7 bases outside the gene matches. CDR3 coding DNA: TGTGCCAGCAGTCTCCTACAGGGGGCGGATGGCTACACCTTC. It encodes CASSLLQGADGYTF.

This chain links TRBV25-1 with TRBJ2-1; tentative D call: TRBD2 (6 bases). In germline, CDR1 is MGHDK, CDR2 SYGVNS. V lost 4 bases and J lost 15, with 22 bases in between. The CDR3 consists of 14 residues. The CDR3 loop is CASSVIGGRGALFF. DNA for the CDR3: TGTGCCAGCAGTGTAATTGGGGGGAGAGGAGCCCTGTTCTTC.

This rearrangement joins TRBV5-1 to TRBJ2-3, with D perhaps matching TRBD2 (6 bases). Germline loops: CDR1 SGHRS, CDR2 YFSETQ. V lost 1 base, J lost 0 bases, and 12 bases lay in between. The CDR3 is made up of 16 amino acids. CDR3 DNA: TGCGCCAGCAGCTTGTTTCCGGGAGAGAGCACAGATACGCAGTATTTT. This sequence encodes CASSLFPGESTDTQYF.

This clone was observed a handful of times. The rearrangement links TRBV28 to TRBJ2-7; D may be TRBD1 (5 bases). This CDR3 has 13 residues. V was pared by 6 bases and J by 3 bases, with 12 bases between. Per the germline V gene, CDR1 is MDHEN and CDR2 is SYDVKM. The CDR3 DNA follows: TGTGCCAGCAGGGGGCAGCCTATCTACGAGCAGTACTTC. As protein: CASRGQPIYEQYF.